This T cell receptor (beta chain) was obtained from a study of blood T cell repertoires in COVID-19. Measured with immunoSEQ multiplex PCR; TCRdb has only the in-frame clones, and not every one. Seen here are 300,000 to 400,000 clones, around 89% observed once, and the top ten hold under 5%. The CDR3 extends over 16 amino acids. V lost 0 bases and J 0 bases, leaving 11 bases between the germline ends. Germline CDR1 and CDR2: LNHDA and SQIVND (reference sequence). This sequence originates from a woman aged 45-59 years with active or convalescent COVID-19. The sample taken for sequencing was peripheral blood. The chain couples TRBV19 to TRBJ1-1, with a tentative D call TRBD1 (6 bases). The CDR3 protein is CASSIDVAGVNTEAFF. In nucleotides, the CDR3 is TGTGCCAGTAGTATAGACGTGGCAGGGGTGAACACTGAAGCTTTCTTT.